Sequencing of this TCR beta chain was carried out in a study of T cells in Graves' hyperthyroidism and ophthalmopathy. Study background: The authors collected peripheral blood at initial diagnosis, before any treatment. Notes on the study in general: In blood, most of the thyroid clonotypes expanded above 0.001 were also present.

A remark on this clonotype: Its target is not known.

The trim removed 5 bases at V and 1 base at J, leaving 12 bases unmatched. Germline loops: CDR1 DFQATT, CDR2 SNEGSKA (reference sequence). This CDR3 is 17 amino acids long. The CDR3 regions of TCR beta were amplified from RNA transcripts. The TCR CDR3 was amplified in a first-round RT-PCR using the HTBI primer set. TCRdb itself ran the multiplex PCR reads through MiXCR, one entry per CDR3 protein. The sample lists over 200,000 distinct CDR3 sequences, 13% to 15% occurring once. The TCR comes from a woman between 40 and 55 years old with Graves' hyperthyroidism that later progressed to Graves' ophthalmopathy. This chain uses TRBV20-1 with TRBJ2-2; TRBD2 aligns across 8 bases. The sequencing input was blood. CDR3 DNA: TGCAGTGCTTGGCCCCCGATTAGCGGGAAGAACACCGGGGAGCTGTTTTTT. Translation gives CSAWPPISGKNTGELFF.